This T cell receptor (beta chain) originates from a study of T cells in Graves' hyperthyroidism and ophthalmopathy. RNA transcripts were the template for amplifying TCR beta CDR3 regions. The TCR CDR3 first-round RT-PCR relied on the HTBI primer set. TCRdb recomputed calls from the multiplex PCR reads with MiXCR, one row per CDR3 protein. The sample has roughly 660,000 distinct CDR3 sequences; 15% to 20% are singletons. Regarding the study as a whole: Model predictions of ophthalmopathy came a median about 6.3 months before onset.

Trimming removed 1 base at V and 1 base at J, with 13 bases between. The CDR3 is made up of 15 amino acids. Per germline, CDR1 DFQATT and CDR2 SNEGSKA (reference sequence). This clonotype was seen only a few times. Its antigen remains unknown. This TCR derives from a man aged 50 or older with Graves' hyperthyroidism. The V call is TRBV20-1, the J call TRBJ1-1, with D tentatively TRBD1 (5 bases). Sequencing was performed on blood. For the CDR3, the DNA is TGCAGTGCTAGAGCGTGGGGCGAGGGGAACACTGAAGCTTTCTTT. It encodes CSARAWGEGNTEAFF.